A selection of T cell receptor beta chains follows, all from one sample in a study of blood T cell repertoires in COVID-19. This table comes from immunoSEQ multiplex PCR, and its TCRdb copy is limited to in-frame clones, with some not included. The repertoire holds some 120,000 clones, approximately 82% seen once, with under 3% in the top ten. The sequenced sample was peripheral blood. Receptor source: a man younger than 40 with acute or convalescent COVID-19. Both conserved end residues are part of each CDR3. The D gene is left open where the match is weak. Not every row has a clone size; where given, it reads once, few, many or a size class.

D: NA; size: NA; V: TRBV29-1; J: TRBJ1-1; CDR3: CSVIPGQMNTEAFF; DNA: TGCAGCGTTATCCCGGGACAAATGAACACTGAAGCTTTCTTT
D: TRBD2; size: NA; V: TRBV27; J: TRBJ2-1; CDR3: CASSFRTGGSSNNEQFF; DNA: TGTGCCAGCAGTTTCCGTACGGGCGGGAGTTCAAACAATGAGCAGTTCTTC
D: NA; size: NA; V: TRBV10-3; J: TRBJ2-1; CDR3: CAIREQATPHEQFF; DNA: TGTGCCATCAGGGAACAGGCCACGCCACATGAGCAGTTCTTC
D: TRBD1; size: NA; V: TRBV5-4; J: TRBJ1-4; CDR3: CASSLGGTGNEKLFF; DNA: TGTGCCAGCAGCCTTGGGGGGACAGGGAACGAAAAACTGTTTTTT
D: NA; size: NA; V: TRBV7-2; J: TRBJ1-2; CDR3: CASSPSDNYGYTF; DNA: TGTGCCAGCAGCCCATCAGATAACTATGGCTACACCTTC
D: NA; size: NA; V: TRBV24-1; J: TRBJ2-1; CDR3: CATSDPKDYYNEQFF; DNA: TGTGCCACCAGTGACCCTAAGGACTACTACAATGAGCAGTTCTTC
D: TRBD1; size: NA; V: TRBV12-5; J: TRBJ1-4; CDR3: CASGPQGAEKLFF; DNA: TGTGCTAGTGGCCCACAGGGGGCCGAAAAACTGTTTTTT
D: TRBD1; size: NA; V: TRBV6-5; J: TRBJ1-4; CDR3: CASSYSGTGGEKLFF; DNA: TGTGCCAGCAGTTACTCAGGGACAGGGGGCGAGAAACTGTTTTTT
D: NA; size: NA; V: TRBV30; J: TRBJ2-1; CDR3: CAWDRSPYNEQFF; DNA: TGTGCCTGGGACAGGAGCCCTTACAATGAGCAGTTCTTC
D: TRBD1; size: NA; V: TRBV4-3; J: TRBJ2-7; CDR3: CASSQHLQGNSYEQYF; DNA: TGCGCCAGCAGCCAACACCTACAGGGGAATTCCTACGAGCAGTACTTC
D: TRBD1; size: NA; V: TRBV7-2; J: TRBJ2-7; CDR3: CASSYRGGEQYF; DNA: TGTGCCAGCAGCTACAGGGGTGGGGAGCAGTACTTC
D: TRBD1; size: NA; V: TRBV6-2/TRBV6-3; J: TRBJ1-2; CDR3: CASSVVGTGFYGYTF; DNA: TGTGCCAGCAGCGTAGTCGGGACAGGGTTCTATGGCTACACCTTC
D: NA; size: NA; V: TRBV2; J: TRBJ2-3; CDR3: CASSLPGDDTQYF; DNA: TGTGCCAGCAGTCTACCAGGGGACGATACGCAGTATTTT
D: TRBD1; size: NA; V: TRBV3-1/TRBV3-2; J: TRBJ1-5; CDR3: CASSQAGTGGLQPQHF; DNA: TGTGCCAGCAGCCAGGCCGGGACAGGGGGCCTTCAGCCCCAGCATTTT
D: NA; size: NA; V: TRBV7-3; J: TRBJ2-3; CDR3: CASSRGNSPTDTQYF; DNA: TGTGCCAGCAGCAGAGGGAACAGTCCCACAGATACGCAGTATTTT
D: NA; size: NA; V: TRBV6-5; J: TRBJ2-1; CDR3: CASSYDAGYNEQFF; DNA: TGTGCCAGCAGTTACGATGCGGGATACAATGAGCAGTTCTTC
D: NA; size: NA; V: TRBV29-1; J: TRBJ2-3; CDR3: CSVDRDSDTQYF; DNA: TGCAGCGTTGACCGGGATTCAGATACGCAGTATTTT
D: TRBD2; size: NA; V: TRBV7-8; J: TRBJ2-5; CDR3: CASSSIRTSAQETQYF; DNA: TGTGCCAGCAGCTCAATAAGGACTAGCGCCCAAGAGACCCAGTACTTC
D: TRBD2; size: NA; V: TRBV7-9; J: TRBJ2-1; CDR3: CASSLTSDREQFF; DNA: TGTGCCAGCAGCTTAACTAGCGATCGGGAGCAGTTCTTC
D: NA; size: few; V: TRBV11-2; J: TRBJ1-3; CDR3: CASSSYRVSGNTIYF; DNA: TGTGCCAGCAGCTCATACAGGGTCTCTGGAAACACCATATATTTT
D: NA; size: NA; V: TRBV13; J: TRBJ2-1; CDR3: CASSGDNDNEQFF; DNA: TGTGCCAGCAGTGGGGACAATGACAATGAGCAGTTCTTC
D: NA; size: NA; V: TRBV19; J: TRBJ2-2; CDR3: CASNPGGELFF; DNA: TGTGCCAGTAACCCGGGCGGGGAGCTGTTTTTT
D: NA; size: NA; V: TRBV7-3; J: TRBJ1-6; CDR3: CASSSSSSYNSPLHF; DNA: TGTGCCAGCAGCTCCTCGAGCTCCTATAATTCACCCCTCCACTTT
D: NA; size: NA; V: TRBV27; J: TRBJ2-7; CDR3: CASSFGGARNEQYF; DNA: TGTGCCAGCAGTTTTGGGGGGGCGCGCAACGAGCAGTACTTC
D: NA; size: NA; V: TRBV7-9; J: TRBJ1-4; CDR3: CASRAAGEKLFF; DNA: TGTGCCAGCAGGGCCGCGGGTGAAAAACTGTTTTTT
D: TRBD2; size: few; V: TRBV6-4; J: TRBJ2-1; CDR3: CASSDLEREFDEQFF; DNA: TGTGCCAGCAGTGACCTTGAGCGGGAGTTCGATGAGCAGTTCTTC
D: TRBD1; size: NA; V: TRBV5-4; J: TRBJ2-7; CDR3: CASSQGQESSYEQYF; DNA: TGTGCCAGCAGCCAGGGACAGGAAAGCTCCTACGAGCAGTACTTC
D: NA; size: NA; V: TRBV6-5; J: TRBJ2-7; CDR3: CASNRGGSYEQYF; DNA: TGTGCCAGCAATAGGGGGGGCTCCTACGAGCAGTACTTC
D: TRBD2; size: NA; V: TRBV5-4; J: TRBJ2-5; CDR3: CASRNGRGDETQYF; DNA: TGTGCCAGCAGGAACGGGAGGGGAGATGAGACCCAGTACTTC
D: TRBD2; size: NA; V: TRBV3-1/TRBV3-2; J: TRBJ2-3; CDR3: CASSQGEGDTQYF; DNA: TGTGCCAGCAGCCAAGGGGAGGGAGATACGCAGTATTTT
D: TRBD1; size: once; V: TRBV5-1; J: TRBJ2-1; CDR3: CASSLSGGGLAFF; DNA: TGCGCCAGCAGCTTGTCAGGGGGCGGTCTTGCGTTCTTC
D: NA; size: NA; V: TRBV18; J: TRBJ1-2; CDR3: CATGSGGQPYGYTF; DNA: TGTGCCACGGGCTCCGGAGGGCAACCCTATGGCTACACCTTC
D: TRBD1; size: NA; V: TRBV11-3; J: TRBJ2-7; CDR3: CASSLRDSSYEQYF; DNA: TGTGCCAGCAGCTTGAGGGACAGCTCCTACGAGCAGTACTTC
D: NA; size: NA; V: TRBV5-1; J: TRBJ2-3; CDR3: CASSLVGRGGTDTQYF; DNA: TGCGCCAGCAGCTTGGTCGGCCGCGGCGGGACAGATACGCAGTATTTT
D: NA; size: NA; V: TRBV4-3; J: TRBJ1-2; CDR3: CASSQGQVTYGYTF; DNA: TGCGCCAGCAGCCAAGGGCAGGTTACTTATGGCTACACCTTC
D: TRBD1; size: NA; V: TRBV29-1; J: TRBJ1-6; CDR3: CSARQGGNSPLHF; DNA: TGCAGCGCCCGACAGGGGGGTAATTCACCCCTCCACTTT
D: NA; size: NA; V: TRBV27; J: TRBJ1-5; CDR3: CASSLTTGLQPQHF; DNA: TGTGCCAGCAGTTTGACAACAGGGCTCCAGCCCCAGCATTTT
D: NA; size: NA; V: TRBV28; J: TRBJ2-1; CDR3: CASSLLRGNEQFF; DNA: TGTGCCAGCAGTTTATTAAGGGGGAATGAGCAGTTCTTC
D: NA; size: NA; V: TRBV5-6; J: TRBJ1-2; CDR3: CASRAPLGYKPGYTF; DNA: TGTGCCAGCAGAGCTCCCCTGGGCTATAAACCTGGCTACACCTTC
D: NA; size: once; V: TRBV25-1; J: TRBJ1-5; CDR3: CASSGDGVANQPQHF; DNA: TGTGCCAGCAGTGGCGACGGGGTAGCAAATCAGCCCCAGCATTTT
D: NA; size: NA; V: TRBV3-1/TRBV3-2; J: TRBJ2-1; CDR3: CASSQDKTAGHYNEQFF; DNA: TGTGCCAGCAGCCAAGATAAGACGGCAGGGCACTACAATGAGCAGTTCTTC
D: NA; size: NA; V: TRBV6-4; J: TRBJ2-3; CDR3: CASRGHGTDTQYF; DNA: TGTGCCAGCAGGGGGCACGGGACAGATACGCAGTATTTT
D: TRBD2; size: few; V: TRBV2; J: TRBJ2-2; CDR3: CASSLAGGGAGELFF; DNA: TGTGCCAGCTCTCTAGCGGGAGGAGGGGCCGGGGAGCTGTTTTTT
D: NA; size: NA; V: TRBV19; J: TRBJ2-1; CDR3: CASSIVPIGRNEQFF; DNA: TGTGCCAGTAGTATAGTTCCGATAGGGAGGAATGAGCAGTTCTTC
D: NA; size: NA; V: TRBV19; J: TRBJ1-4; CDR3: CASSRAVNEKLFF; DNA: TGTGCCAGTAGTCGCGCGGTTAATGAAAAACTGTTTTTT
D: TRBD1; size: NA; V: TRBV2; J: TRBJ1-1; CDR3: CASSERGAGGTEAFF; DNA: TGTGCCAGCAGTGAGAGGGGTGCAGGGGGCACTGAAGCTTTCTTT
D: TRBD1; size: NA; V: TRBV4-3; J: TRBJ1-4; CDR3: CASSPIRGSGTGREKLFF; DNA: TGCGCCAGCAGCCCAATACGCGGGTCCGGGACAGGAAGAGAAAAACTGTTTTTT
D: NA; size: once; V: TRBV6-5; J: TRBJ1-1; CDR3: CASSYPGYTEAFF; DNA: TGTGCCAGCAGTTACCCGGGGTACACTGAAGCTTTCTTT
D: TRBD2; size: NA; V: TRBV5-4; J: TRBJ2-3; CDR3: CASSPGGSGTSTDTQYF; DNA: TGTGCCAGCAGCCCGGGGGGGAGCGGGACCAGCACAGATACGCAGTATTTT
D: NA; size: NA; V: TRBV19; J: TRBJ1-2; CDR3: CASSPHPTGGYTF; DNA: TGTGCCAGTAGTCCCCACCCGACGGGAGGCTACACCTTC
D: TRBD1; size: NA; V: TRBV10-3; J: TRBJ1-1; CDR3: CATSPGQGAIPEAFF; DNA: TGTGCCACCTCCCCGGGACAGGGGGCGATTCCTGAAGCTTTCTTT
D: TRBD1; size: NA; V: TRBV27; J: TRBJ1-6; CDR3: CASRQGTGGNSPLHF; DNA: TGTGCCAGCAGACAAGGGACAGGGGGTAATTCACCCCTCCACTTT
D: NA; size: NA; V: TRBV7-2; J: TRBJ2-7; CDR3: CASSLQGTYEQYF; DNA: TGTGCCAGCAGCCTACAGGGAACCTACGAGCAGTACTTC
D: NA; size: few; V: TRBV3-1/TRBV3-2; J: TRBJ1-1; CDR3: CASTIPPGLNTEAFF; DNA: TGTGCCAGCACTATCCCGCCGGGGTTGAACACTGAAGCTTTCTTT
D: NA; size: NA; V: TRBV10-3; J: TRBJ2-1; CDR3: CAIRPPDSSYNEQFF; DNA: TGTGCCATCAGACCCCCTGACAGCTCCTACAATGAGCAGTTCTTC
D: TRBD2; size: NA; V: TRBV7-3; J: TRBJ2-1; CDR3: CASSLGLAGESEQFF; DNA: TGTGCCAGCAGCCTGGGACTAGCGGGAGAATCTGAGCAGTTCTTC